The entry below gives a single T cell receptor beta chain sequence along with its context. A few counts support this clonotype. The antigen it binds to is not known. The record has no base qualities; no much larger clone is one base away. V and J are truncated by 5 bases and 7 bases respectively, leaving an intervening sequence of 9 bases. The CDR3 holds 13 amino acids from the cysteine to the phenylalanine. Only the CDR3 DNA is retained, 39 bases long and in frame from the first base. In the germline V gene (reference sequence), CDR1 corresponds to WNHNN and CDR2 to SYGVQD. This entry is derived from a study of regulatory T cells in long-lasting Graves disease (dated by TCRdb to the early 2020s). Describing the broader study: Antithyroid drugs had been taken for less than 3 months by newly diagnosed Graves' disease patients. Peripheral blood TCR sequencing and RNA sequencing compared persistent Graves' disease patients with newly diagnosed Graves' disease patients. The study was registered as a clinical trial and conducted in China. A total of roughly 33 samples underwent TCR sequencing: around 13 from persistent and some 20 from newly diagnosed Graves' disease patients. Overall study outcomes, separate from this receptor: Persistent patients shared more public clonotypes among themselves (2,741) than newly diagnosed patients did (approximately 970). Sequencing and analysis were restricted to the TCR beta chain. Persistent Graves' disease patients showed lower TCR Shannon entropy and fewer highly expanded clones than newly diagnosed patients, suggesting clonal expansion. The study examined only peripheral blood because the primary lesion, thyroid tissue, could not be accessed. Persistent disease showed preferential use of TRBV28, TRBJ1-2 and TRBJ2-5, whereas newly diagnosed disease favored TRBV20-1 and TRBJ2-1. The small sample size was acknowledged by the authors as a limitation that may reduce accuracy.

The time point tag for this specimen amounts to: newly diagnosed GD, antithyroid drugs for less than 3 months. For both TCR sequencing and RNA sequencing, RNA was extracted from PBMCs using TRIzol. The diagnosis of Graves' disease followed American Thyroid Association guidelines. Patients were recruited from an endocrinology department in Xi'an, China. Each patient gave approximately 9 milliliters of peripheral blood, collected in an EDTA anticoagulant tube. Ficoll Paque Plus density gradient separation was used to isolate PBMCs, and no further T cell sorting was done. An Agilent 2100 Bioanalyzer and agarose gel were used to check RNA quality, and a NanoDrop 2000 was used to measure RNA concentration. The library came from multiplex PCR. Instrument used: Illumina HiSeq 4000. CDR3 regions were amplified by Arm-PCR with iRepertoire HTBI primers to construct TCR beta libraries. Gel purification was performed on PCR products prior to sequencing. Turning to the authors' computational methods: Across samples, about 63 TRBV and roughly 15 TRBJ segments were identified and used for gene usage analysis of CDR3 amino acid clonotypes. COPE and FqMerger were used to merge the filtered high-quality paired reads into contigs. BLAST was used to align contigs to the IMGT TRBV, TRBD and TRBJ reference genes, and CDR3 was defined following IMGT. Any clonotype with a frequency above 0.1% was classified as a highly expanded clone. Shannon entropy served as the measure of repertoire diversity, while the Gini coefficient captured V-J evenness. A clonotype found in more than one individual was treated as public. The public reads were reanalyzed by TCRdb: fastp trimming at Q25, MiXCR alignment, in-frame beta chains only. Merged by CDR3 protein, the rows form single entries marked with the most common genes and DNA. Here the V and J calls rest on TCRdb's processing, not on the authors' analysis. For this sample the table gives a few hundred thousand distinct CDR3 sequences, of which 16% were detected only once. Roughly 29% of the sample lies in the top ten.

The data were also submitted as part of a second study, on T cells in Graves' hyperthyroidism and ophthalmopathy. Per that second paper: A patient counted as having stable Graves' hyperthyroidism if no progression to ophthalmopathy occurred over 18 months of follow-up. Hyperthyroidism patients were newly diagnosed, had a disease duration of under 2 months, and were aged 18 to 65 years. Exclusion was applied to patients with uncontrolled infections, other autoimmune diseases, pregnancy or lactation. Diagnoses were based on clinical symptoms, serum thyroxine and TRAb, thyroid ultrasound and orbital computed tomography. The first round of RT-PCR for the TCR CDR3 was performed with the HTBI primer set and the Qiagen OneStep RT-PCR kit. Most expanded thyroid clonotypes (frequency above 0.001) were also detected in blood, suggesting blood repertoires may reflect thyroid immune responses. Ophthalmopathy was separated from stable hyperthyroidism by a 13 V-J signature model, with around 88% sensitivity and roughly 84% specificity obtained in cross-validation and 80%/75% obtained in testing. In validation, the model predicted progression to ophthalmopathy a median of about 6.8 months before onset, with 70% to 71% sensitivity and 72.22% specificity. To identify TCR V-J signatures that set the groups apart, the researchers used a discovery cohort of about a hundred patients, made up of about 44 with Graves' ophthalmopathy and some 56 with stable Graves' hyperthyroidism. Prospective prediction of ophthalmopathy was tested in an independent validation cohort consisting of about 19 hyperthyroidism patients and around 17 patients who later progressed to ophthalmopathy. The roughly 99 discovery patients were divided at random into training and test sets in a 7:3 ratio. Thyroid tissue and blood T-cell repertoires from six or seven Graves' hyperthyroidism patients were also compared in the study. After sampling, hyperthyroidism patients received methimazole starting at 30 mg daily, and ophthalmopathy patients received high-dose intravenous methylprednisolone. Libraries were constructed in a second round of multiplex PCR, after which size selection and purification were carried out. Libraries were sequenced paired-end with 100 bp reads on an Illumina HiSeq2000. SOAPnuke was used to process the raw data, removing reads that contained adapters or uncalled bases, had a mean Phred below 15, or lacked an exact match to the constant primer or identifier. High-quality paired reads were merged with COPE v1.2.5, and unique nucleotide sequences were defined as clonotypes. MiTCR v1.1 was used to align clonotypes to the IMGT TRBV, TRBD and TRBJ reference segments. Analysis was restricted to V-J combinations with a frequency above 0.0001, which covered over 98% of repertoires. A TCS score was defined as the ratio of F50 (clonal expansion) to E x V (chaos), with BLOSUM62-based TCRdist applied between CDR3 peptides within each V-J. Welch's t-statistics and random forest reduced around 510 V-J features to fewer than 15, which were used in a naive Bayes classifier (R e1071). Sample size was not statistically predetermined, and investigators were not blinded to group allocation. According to the paper, TCR Vbeta CDR3 sequencing was carried out on approximately 140 peripheral blood samples, which came from 40 to 45 ophthalmopathy, 75 to 80 hyperthyroidism and about 17 progressor patients.

Specimen: peripheral blood mononuclear cells (PBMCs), collected at new diagnosis, from a patient treated with antithyroid drugs. The V gene is TRBV10-1 and the J gene is TRBJ1-6, with the D gene uncertain. The receptor was isolated from a man aged 35 to 55 with Graves disease. Donor details come from another sample of the same person, matched by shared clones. CDR3 region: CASSPDWNSPLHF. The nucleotide sequence reads as follows: TGCGCCAGCAGTCCTGACTGGAATTCACCCCTCCACTTT.